This T cell receptor beta chain appears in the sequencing data of a study of T cells in Graves' hyperthyroidism and ophthalmopathy (dated by TCRdb to about 2019). At the level of the whole study: Peripheral blood was collected at initial diagnosis, before any treatment. In about 6 Graves' hyperthyroidism patients, the study also compared T-cell repertoires from thyroid tissue with T-cell repertoires from blood. Prospective prediction of ophthalmopathy was tested in an independent validation cohort consisting of some 18 hyperthyroidism patients and some 17 patients who later progressed to ophthalmopathy. The roughly 100 discovery patients were randomly split 7:3 into training and test sets. The paper describes TCR Vbeta CDR3 sequencing of more than 120 peripheral blood samples, made up of some 40 ophthalmopathy patients, around 78 hyperthyroidism patients and 17 progressor patients. A discovery cohort of roughly 100 patients, 43 with Graves' ophthalmopathy and approximately 57 with stable Graves' hyperthyroidism, was used to find distinguishing TCR V-J signatures. Once sampling was done, hyperthyroidism patients were given methimazole at a starting dose of 30 mg daily, whereas ophthalmopathy patients were given high-dose intravenous methylprednisolone. Results the study describes overall, beyond this receptor: In cross-validation, a model built on a 13 V-J signature told ophthalmopathy apart from stable hyperthyroidism with 85% to 90% sensitivity and about 81% specificity, and in testing the same model reached 80%/75%. Sample size was not statistically predetermined, and blinding of investigators to group allocation was not performed. During validation, the model predicted progression to ophthalmopathy a median of approximately 7 months ahead of onset, with roughly 65% sensitivity and more than 72% specificity. Most expanded thyroid clonotypes (frequency above 0.001) were also detected in blood, a finding suggesting that blood repertoires may reflect thyroid immune responses.

The germline V end is reduced by 1 base and the J end by 2 bases; junction bases left unmatched: 11. There are 17 amino acids in the CDR3, from cysteine to phenylalanine inclusive. The CDR3 DNA has 51 bases and is translated from base 1. CDR1 and CDR2 were assigned from the germline V gene (reference sequence) as GTSNPN and SVGIG. The TCR beta CDR3 regions were amplified from the RNA transcripts. A first-round RT-PCR of the TCR CDR3 used the HTBI primer set with the Qiagen OneStep RT-PCR kit. The libraries were constructed in a second round of multiplex PCR and then size-selected and purified. Libraries were sequenced paired-end with 100 bp reads on an Illumina HiSeq2000. Processing in the source paper ran as follows. SOAPnuke was used to process the raw data, with reads discarded if the reads contained adapters or uncalled bases, had a mean Phred below 15, or lacked an exact constant-primer or identifier match. High-quality paired reads were merged with COPE v1.2.5, and unique nucleotide sequences were defined as clonotypes. MiTCR v1.1 was used to align clonotypes to the IMGT TRBV, TRBD and TRBJ reference segments. Only V-J combinations with frequency above 0.0001, covering 99.2% of repertoires, were analysed. The TCS score was defined as the ratio of F50 (clonal expansion) to E x V (chaos), calculated using BLOSUM62-based TCRdist between CDR3 peptides within each V-J. Welch's t-statistics and random forest reduced fewer than 600 V-J features to about 13, which were used in a naive Bayes classifier (R e1071). TCRdb passed the public sequencing reads through fastp at Q25 and MiXCR, retaining productive beta sequences. A single entry per CDR3 protein holds the most common genes and DNA from its merged rows. TCRdb's processing, not the study's, gives the V and J calls here. The sample yields approximately 420,000 distinct CDR3 sequences; 15% were counted once. The ten largest clonotypes hold about 30% of the sample.

Stable Graves' hyperthyroidism was defined as no progression to ophthalmopathy during 18 months of follow-up. Hyperthyroidism patients were aged 18 to 65 years and newly diagnosed, with disease duration of less than 2 months. Patients with uncontrolled infections, other autoimmune diseases, pregnancy or lactation were excluded. Diagnoses were based on clinical symptoms, serum thyroxine and TRAb, thyroid ultrasound and orbital computed tomography. PBMCs were separated from 10 ml of fresh peripheral blood using Ficoll-Paque density gradient centrifugation. Total RNA was extracted with Trizol reagent, and quality was checked on an Agilent 2100 Bioanalyzer. This clonotype was recorded a few times. Its cognate antigen has yet to be identified. Per-base quality was not reported, and no clone a single base away is much larger than it.

Specimen: blood. Recombination connected TRBV30 to TRBJ1-5; TRBD1 lines up with 7 middle nucleotides. The origin of this receptor is a woman in her thirties with Graves' hyperthyroidism. The DNA sequence is as follows: TGTGCCTGGAGTGCAGGGGGAGGGGGTTTGGGCAATCAGCCCCAGCATTTT. Its protein product is CAWSAGGGGLGNQPQHF.